Listed here is a single TCR beta chain. This entry belongs to a study of blood T cell repertoires in COVID-19. The CDR3 totals 12 residues. V was trimmed by 1 base and J by 7 bases, leaving 8 bases between them. Looked up from germline, CDR1 is SGHNT and CDR2 is YYREEE (reference sequence). Per the study methods: Reference gene primer amplification yielded estimated nucleated cell counts. Only in-frame clones appear in the TCRdb table, and some are missing; sequencing was by immunoSEQ multiplex PCR. D and trimming come from the DNA, and the V and J calls and clone size come from that table. The profile shows roughly 290,000 clones, approximately 85% of them singletons.

The chain uses TRBV5-4 and TRBJ2-5; maybe TRBD1 (5 bases). The source of this sequence is a human donor with COVID-19, enrolled during active disease. The donor label of this sample is uncertain. Sequenced material: peripheral blood. For the CDR3, the DNA is TGTGCCAGCAGCTTGCGTACAGGGACCCAGTACTTC. Its protein is CASSLRTGTQYF.